The TCR beta chain described here comes from a study of blood T cell repertoires in COVID-19. At the level of the study: Some COVID-19 samples were acute and others convalescent; all came from the United States, Italy and Spain.

CDR3 length: 13 residues. The germline V gene encodes CDR1 GTSNPN and CDR2 SVGIG (reference sequence). With V trimmed by 4 bases and J by 2 bases, 3 bases remained unmatched. This clone was counted a single time. Only in-frame clones appear in the TCRdb table, and some are missing; sequencing was by immunoSEQ multiplex PCR. The sample has around 250,000 clones; around four fifths are singletons. The V and J genes are TRBV30 and TRBJ2-5; 8 nucleotides line up with TRBD1. This receptor was obtained from a man in his forties or fifties with active or convalescent COVID-19. Material for sequencing was peripheral blood. The CDR3 DNA reads as TGTGCCTGGACAGGGGGCGGGCAAGAGACCCAGTACTTC. It encodes CAWTGGGQETQYF.